The 15 T cell receptor beta chains reported below all come from one sample, sequenced in a study of monozygotic twins with cystic fibrosis. Clones were read by immunoSEQ multiplex PCR, and TCRdb kept only the in-frame ones, dropping some. The profile shows under 30,000 clones, 95% to 98% of them singletons. The sequencing sample was made of blood. Receptors originate from a girl aged 2 to 9 with cystic fibrosis.

V gene TRBV6-6 combines with J gene TRBJ2-4; possibly TRBD1 for D (6 bases). Trimming pared 7 bases from V and 4 bases from J, leaving 14 bases between. This CDR3 has 14 amino acids. CDR1 is MNHNY and CDR2 is SVGAGI in the germline V gene (reference sequence). The CDR3 protein is CASTSTGRKNIQYF. DNA of the CDR3: TGTGCCAGCACCTCGACAGGCCGAAAAAACATTCAGTACTTC.

This CDR3 reads CASSLGYRGNEKLFF. Written as DNA, the CDR3 is TGCGCCAGCAGCTTGGGGTATAGGGGTAATGAAAAACTGTTTTTT. The rearrangement joins TRBV5-1 to TRBJ1-4; TRBD1 is a possible D gene (5 bases). Trimming shortened V by 0 bases and J by 4 bases, and 10 bases separated the two germline ends. Germline assignment: CDR1 SGHRS and CDR2 YFSETQ. The length of the CDR3 is 15 residues.

V usage is TRBV5-1 and J usage is TRBJ2-3; D tentatively fits TRBD1 or TRBD2 (5 bases each). V lost 3 bases and J 1 base, leaving 12 bases between the germline ends. This CDR3 is built from 15 residues. Germline assignment: CDR1 SGHRS and CDR2 YFSETQ. CDR3 coding DNA: TGCGCCAGCAGCTGGGGCTTGGAGGGCACAGATACGCAGTATTTT. Encoded protein: CASSWGLEGTDTQYF.

The V gene is TRBV6-5, the J gene TRBJ1-2; no firm D call. The CDR3 has 15 residues. The ends were cut back, 6 bases at V and 6 bases at J, with 20 bases in the middle. The germline V gene encodes CDR1 MNHEY and CDR2 SVGAGI. CDR3 DNA: TGTGCCAGCAGCCCGAGGTTTGTGACCGCGGATGGCTACACCTTC. Encoded protein: CASSPRFVTADGYTF.

The chain recombines TRBV9 with TRBJ2-7; D ambiguous. V lost 0 bases, J lost 4 bases, and 14 bases lay in between. The CDR3 runs to 15 residues. Looked up from germline, CDR1 is SGDLS and CDR2 is YYNGEE. In DNA form, the CDR3 reads TGTGCCAGCAGCGTAGGGGGTCGGTCCGGGTACGAGCAGTACTTC. It is translated as CASSVGGRSGYEQYF.

The rearrangement links TRBV7-6 to TRBJ2-6; the D gene is possibly TRBD2 (6 bases). The V and J ends lost 6 bases and 3 bases respectively, with 12 bases between them. The CDR3 runs to 15 residues. CDR1 and CDR2 (germline): SGHVS, FNYEAQ. Here the CDR3 reads CASRPGGGGANVLTF. The CDR3 coding sequence is TGTGCCAGCAGGCCCGGGGGTGGTGGGGCCAACGTCCTGACTTTC.

The chain carries TRBV7-2 and TRBJ1-3; a weak D match, TRBD1 (6 bases). The CDR3 sequence is 16 residues long. V lost 8 bases and J 3 bases, leaving 20 bases between the germline ends. In germline, CDR1 is SGHTA, CDR2 FQGNSA. The CDR3 reads CASGQRQANIGNTIYF. In DNA form, the CDR3 reads TGTGCCAGCGGCCAACGACAGGCCAACATTGGAAACACCATATATTTT.

The chain carries TRBV28 and TRBJ2-2, with D possibly TRBD2 on 6 matching bases. The CDR3 is 15 residues long. Germline V gives CDR1 MDHEN, CDR2 SYDVKM. V was trimmed by 6 bases and J by 4 bases, leaving 15 bases between them. This chain's CDR3 is CASSLGRDGTGELFF. The CDR3, as DNA: TGTGCCAGCAGCCTGGGGCGGGACGGCACCGGGGAGCTGTTTTTT.

V usage is TRBV4-2 and J usage is TRBJ2-7; possibly TRBD2 for D (6 bases). Germline V gene lookup returns CDR1 LGHNA and CDR2 YNFKEQ. The V and J ends lost 1 base and 7 bases respectively, with 14 bases between them. CDR3 length: 14 amino acids. CDR3 residues: CASSQVWGGVEQYF. The CDR3 DNA follows: TGTGCCAGCAGCCAAGTGTGGGGCGGGGTGGAGCAGTACTTC.

This clone was observed a handful of times. V usage is TRBV7-9 and J usage is TRBJ2-3; no definite D call. Germline assignment: CDR1 SEHNR and CDR2 FQNEAQ (reference sequence). The CDR3 loop spans 12 amino acids. Trimming took off 5 bases at V and 2 bases at J, with 5 bases between the two ends. Here the CDR3 reads CASSRFTDTQYF. CDR3 nucleotides: TGTGCCAGCAGCCGTTTCACAGATACGCAGTATTTT.

The rearrangement links TRBV9 to TRBJ2-7, with 9 bases fitting TRBD2. The V gene end was trimmed by 0 bases and the J gene end by 7 bases; junction bases not matched to a gene: 11. Per the germline V gene, CDR1 is SGDLS and CDR2 is YYNGEE. The CDR3 runs to 16 residues. For the CDR3, the DNA is TGTGCCAGCAGCGTAGGGGAACAGCGGGAGGTCTGGGAGCAGTACTTC. Amino acid sequence: CASSVGEQREVWEQYF.

This clone was seen a single time. The V and J genes are TRBV9 and TRBJ1-1; the match to TRBD1 covers 9 bases. Per the germline V gene, CDR1 is SGDLS and CDR2 is YYNGEE. The CDR3 covers 15 residues. With 0 bases clipped from V and 4 bases from J, the junction kept 4 bases outside the gene matches. The CDR3 is CASSVEGQGGTEAFF. CDR3 nucleotide sequence: TGTGCCAGCAGCGTAGAGGGACAGGGAGGCACTGAAGCTTTCTTT.

The J gene is TRBJ2-3, the V gene TRBV5-4; TRBD1 matches 7 bases. CDR1 and CDR2 (germline): SGHNT, YYREEE (reference sequence). The CDR3 consists of 14 residues. Trimming removed 4 bases from V and 8 bases from J; junction bases left unmatched: 10. The CDR3 sequence: CASSPRQGPGTQYF. DNA of the CDR3: TGTGCCAGCAGCCCCCGACAGGGCCCCGGTACGCAGTATTTT.

This chain joins TRBV6-1 and TRBJ2-5, with 13 bases identical to TRBD2. The CDR3 sequence is 19 residues long. In germline, CDR1 is MNHNS, CDR2 SASEGT. The V and J ends lost 2 bases and 5 bases, in that order; junction bases with no gene match: 14. The CDR3 DNA is TGTGCCAGCAGTGAATATCCCCCGCCGGGACTAGCGGGAATGGAGACCCAGTACTTC. It codes for CASSEYPPPGLAGMETQYF.

The chain links TRBV15 to TRBJ2-2, with D unclear. The V and J ends lost 4 bases and 7 bases respectively, with 13 bases between them. This CDR3 has 14 residues. Germline V gives CDR1 LNHNV, CDR2 YYDKDF (reference sequence). Written as DNA, the CDR3 is TGTGCCACCAGCAACCAGCCGGACGTCGGGGAGCTGTTTTTT. It yields the protein CATSNQPDVGELFF.